The entry that follows covers one TCR beta chain sequence. This sample is drawn from a study of shared clonotypes between healthy human individuals. This CDR3 spans 17 amino acids. V was shortened by 4 bases and J by 6 bases, with 24 bases between the two germline ends. Germline-derived CDR1 and CDR2 are KGHSH and LQKENI. Per the study methods: There were no quality scores in the junction-only immunoSEQ sequences, so filtering differed. Repertoires were generated with immunoSEQ multiplex PCR, while TCRdb's copy carries only in-frame clones and drops some. The V and J calls and clone size are taken from that table; D and trimming were inferred from the DNA. The sample holds 2 million to 2.5 million clones; approximately 93% are singletons and the top ten take 0.35% to 0.45%.

The clonotype comes from a man aged 18 to 35 in good health. Some clones in this sample may be carry-over from other donors' samples. The chain recombines TRBV18 with TRBJ1-2; a possible D gene is TRBD1 (6 bases). Sequenced input: naive CD4+ T cells from PBMCs. Indicated subset: CD45RA+ positively selected. The CDR3 region is CASSLGGPSTGNNGYTF. The CDR3 region has the DNA TGTGCCAGCTCACTTGGGGGCCCCTCAACAGGGAATAATGGCTACACCTTC.